This T cell receptor beta chain stems from a study of CD8+CD57+ T cells in acquired aplastic anemia. Sequencing involved patients with CD8+CD57+ cell expansion previously shown by flow cytometry. Genomic DNA, the template, was used for profiling of the TCR beta VDJ and CDR3. TCRdb itself ran the reads through MiXCR, one entry per CDR3 protein. The sample lists 310,000 or so distinct CDR3 sequences, approximately 60% occurring once. CDR3 length: 14 residues. V gave up 3 bases and J gave up 3 bases, with 9 bases separating them. From germline, CDR1 is LNHDA and CDR2 SQIVND (reference sequence). The chain combines TRBV19 with TRBJ1-5, with D perhaps TRBD1 (5 bases). Sequenced: sorted CD4+, CD8+, or CD8+CD57+ T cells (not recorded which) from PBMCs. This receptor was obtained from a human donor with aplastic anemia. This chain's CDR3 is CASSIRDFNQPQHF. The DNA of the CDR3 is TGTGCCAGTAGTATCAGGGACTTCAATCAGCCCCAGCATTTT.